This T cell receptor beta chain was recorded in a study of blood T cell repertoires in COVID-19. The repertoire was sequenced with immunoSEQ multiplex PCR; TCRdb's copy has only in-frame clones and lacks some. This table has 400,000 or so clones, roughly 86% appearing once. The study recruited people aged about 18 to 95 years across about two dozen US areas. Participant-reported clinical history was the basis for cohort assignment. Between the trimmed V and J ends, which lost 5 bases and 4 bases, there was a span of 14 bases. The germline gives CDR1 SGHTA, CDR2 FQGNSA. There are 14 residues in the CDR3.

This chain connects TRBV7-2 to TRBJ1-2, with D hard to call. This TCR was sampled from a woman between 40 and 50 years old with acute COVID-19. What was sequenced was PBMCs or T cells enriched from blood (not recorded which). In nucleotides, the CDR3 is TGTGCCAGCAGCCCACCGGGGTCTACCTATGGCTACACCTTC. Protein sequence: CASSPPGSTYGYTF.